This T cell receptor (beta chain) was identified in a study of CD8 T cells in Susac syndrome. Random hexamers were used to reverse transcribe the RNA input (about 0.5 to 1 ug). TCRdb analysed the immunoSEQ multiplex PCR reads with MiXCR anew, one entry per CDR3 protein. The table shows tens of thousands of distinct CDR3 sequences, with 93% occurring only once. Germline V CDR1 and CDR2: SGHDT, YYEEEE. This CDR3 comprises 15 residues. The V gene end was trimmed by 4 bases and the J gene end by 7 bases; junction bases not matched to a gene: 8. The chain is built from TRBV5-6 and TRBJ2-5; 12 bases fit TRBD2. This TCR was sampled from a human donor in good health. Sequences were obtained from CD8+ T cells from PBMCs. In DNA, the CDR3 is TGTGCCAGCAGCGACCGGACTAGCGGGGCGGGGACCCAGTACTTC. This translates into CASSDRTSGAGTQYF.